This TCR beta chain derives from a study of HIV-infected patients and healthy controls. Study results and caveats: MAIT alpha-chain CDR3s were frequent in healthy controls, depleted in HIV+.

Reverse transcription used about 500 ng RNA and constant-region primers for alpha and beta. Each of the alpha and beta chains got its own library through chain-specific third strand synthesis with indices. Using its own MiXCR run on the 5' RACE reads, TCRdb lists one record per CDR3 protein. The repertoire has about 13,000 distinct CDR3 sequences, 9% to 10% of them found once; the top ten carry about 6.4%. This clonotype was detected ten times or more. Its specificity is not known. Whole blood was used without fractionation, so all unsorted peripheral T cells were included. RNA came from more than 2 ml of peripheral blood. CDR3 size: 16 residues. From germline, CDR1 is MNHEY and CDR2 SVGEGT. Trimming shortened V by 11 bases and J by 0 bases, and 22 bases separated the two germline ends.

Sequencing used blood. This TCR was sampled from an adult in good health. The chain links TRBV6-2 or TRBV6-3 to TRBJ1-2; the D is unclear. Here the CDR3 DNA reads TGTGCCGCGCACCCCGCCGGCACCGGAGCTAACTATGGCTACACCTTC. Protein: CAAHPAGTGANYGYTF.